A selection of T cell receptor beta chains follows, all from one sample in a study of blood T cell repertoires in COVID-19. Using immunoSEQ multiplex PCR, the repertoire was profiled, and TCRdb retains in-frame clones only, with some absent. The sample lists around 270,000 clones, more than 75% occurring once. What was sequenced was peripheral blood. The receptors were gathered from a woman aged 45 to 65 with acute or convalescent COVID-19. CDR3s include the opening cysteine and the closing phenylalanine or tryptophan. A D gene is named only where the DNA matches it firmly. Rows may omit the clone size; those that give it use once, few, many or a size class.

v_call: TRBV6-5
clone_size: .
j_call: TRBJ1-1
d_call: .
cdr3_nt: TGTGCCAGCAGTAACATGAACACTGAAGCTTTCTTT
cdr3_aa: CASSNMNTEAFF

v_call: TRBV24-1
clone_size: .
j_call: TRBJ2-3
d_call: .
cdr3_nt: TGTGCCACCAGTGATTTGCGAGGAGGAATCGGGACAGATACGCAGTATTTT
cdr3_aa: CATSDLRGGIGTDTQYF

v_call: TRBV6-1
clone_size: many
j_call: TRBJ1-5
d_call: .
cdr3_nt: TGTGCCAGCAGTGAAAGAATAGTCCAGCCCCAGCATTTT
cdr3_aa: CASSERIVQPQHF

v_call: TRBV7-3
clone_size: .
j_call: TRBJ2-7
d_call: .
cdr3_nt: TGTGCCAGCAGCCCCAGGGGCACGAGCTACGAGCAGTACTTC
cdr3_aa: CASSPRGTSYEQYF

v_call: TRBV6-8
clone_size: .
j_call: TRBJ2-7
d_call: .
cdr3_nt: TGTGCCAGCAGCGGGAGAAAAGACTACGAGCAGTACTTC
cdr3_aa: CASSGRKDYEQYF

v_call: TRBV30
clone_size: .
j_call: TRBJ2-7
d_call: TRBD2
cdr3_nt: TGTGCCTGGAGTCCTGGGACTAGCGGGATCGGCGAGCAGTACTTC
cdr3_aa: CAWSPGTSGIGEQYF

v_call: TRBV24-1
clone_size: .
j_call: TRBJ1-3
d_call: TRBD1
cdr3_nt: TGTGCCACCAGTGATCCCGGACAGGGGCAAGGTGGAAACACCATATATTTT
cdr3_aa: CATSDPGQGQGGNTIYF

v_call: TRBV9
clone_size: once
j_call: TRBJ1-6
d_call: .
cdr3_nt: TGTGCCAGCAGCGCGGCCGGGAGCAACAATTCACCCCTCCACTTT
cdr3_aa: CASSAAGSNNSPLHF

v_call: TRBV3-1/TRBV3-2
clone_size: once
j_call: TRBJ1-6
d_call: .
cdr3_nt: TGTGCCAGCAGCTTATACAGGGTTGGCAATTCACCCCTCCACTTT
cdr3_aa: CASSLYRVGNSPLHF

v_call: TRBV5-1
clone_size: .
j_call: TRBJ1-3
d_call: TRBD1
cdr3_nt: TGCGCCAGCAGCAAAAGACAGGGCACCTCTGGAAACACCATATATTTT
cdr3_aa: CASSKRQGTSGNTIYF

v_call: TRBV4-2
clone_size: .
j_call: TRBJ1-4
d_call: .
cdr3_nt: TGTGCCAGCAGCCAAGATGATTCGGGGGAGGGTGAAAAACTGTTTTTT
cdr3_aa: CASSQDDSGEGEKLFF

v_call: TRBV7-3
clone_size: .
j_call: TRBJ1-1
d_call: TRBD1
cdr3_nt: TGTGCCAGCCCTTCGACAGGGTCCATGAACACTGAAGCTTTCTTT
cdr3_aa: CASPSTGSMNTEAFF

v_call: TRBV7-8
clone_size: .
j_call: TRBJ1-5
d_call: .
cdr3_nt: TGTGCCAGCAGCTTAGCGCAGGGACTGTGGCAGCCCCAGCATTTT
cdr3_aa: CASSLAQGLWQPQHF

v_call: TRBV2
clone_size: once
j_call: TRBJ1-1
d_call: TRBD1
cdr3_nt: TGTGCCAGCACGGGACAGGCTGACACTGAAGCTTTCTTT
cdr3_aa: CASTGQADTEAFF

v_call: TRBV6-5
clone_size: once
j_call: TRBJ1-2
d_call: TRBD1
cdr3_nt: TGTGCCATCGGAGAATACAGGGGGAGAGGTGGCTACACCTTC
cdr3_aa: CAIGEYRGRGGYTF

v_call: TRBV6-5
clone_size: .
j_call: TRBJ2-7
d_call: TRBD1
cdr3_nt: TGTGCCAGCAGGGACAGGGGGAGCACCTACGAGCAGTACTTC
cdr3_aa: CASRDRGSTYEQYF

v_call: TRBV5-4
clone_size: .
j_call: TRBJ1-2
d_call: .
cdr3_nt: TGTGCCAGCAGCCCCTGGGGCACGGGCTCAAGGGGAGGCTACACCTTC
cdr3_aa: CASSPWGTGSRGGYTF

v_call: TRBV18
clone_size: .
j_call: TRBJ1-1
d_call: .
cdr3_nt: TGTGCCAGCTCACCAGGGAGTGGAACTGAAGCTTTCTTT
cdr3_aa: CASSPGSGTEAFF

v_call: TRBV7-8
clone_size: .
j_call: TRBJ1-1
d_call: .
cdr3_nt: TGTGCCAGCAGCTTAGCACATCAGAACACTGAAGCTTTCTTT
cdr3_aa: CASSLAHQNTEAFF

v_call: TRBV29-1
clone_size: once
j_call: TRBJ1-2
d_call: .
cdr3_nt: TGCAGCGTTGTTCCATCTTTCGCGAGTAGCTACACCTTC
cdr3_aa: CSVVPSFASSYTF

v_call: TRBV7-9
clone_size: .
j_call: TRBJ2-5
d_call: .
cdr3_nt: TGTGCCAGCAGCTTAGCTTCATCCCCAGAGACCCAGTACTTC
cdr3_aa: CASSLASSPETQYF

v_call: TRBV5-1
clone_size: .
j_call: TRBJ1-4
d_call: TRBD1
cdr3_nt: TGCGCCAGCAGCGCGGGCGGGACAGGGAACGAAAAACTGTTTTTT
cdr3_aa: CASSAGGTGNEKLFF

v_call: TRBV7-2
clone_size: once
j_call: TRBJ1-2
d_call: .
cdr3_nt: TGTGCCAGCAGCTTAAGCCTTTATGGCTACACCTTC
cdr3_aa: CASSLSLYGYTF

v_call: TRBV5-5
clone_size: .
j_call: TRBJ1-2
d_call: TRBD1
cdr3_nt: TGTGCCAGCAGCCTGGGGACAGACCCGAACTATGGCTACACCTTC
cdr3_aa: CASSLGTDPNYGYTF

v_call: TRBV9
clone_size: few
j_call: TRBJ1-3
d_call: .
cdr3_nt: TGTGCCAGCAGCCCTCGTCAGGCGTTCTCTGGAAACACCATATATTTT
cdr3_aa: CASSPRQAFSGNTIYF

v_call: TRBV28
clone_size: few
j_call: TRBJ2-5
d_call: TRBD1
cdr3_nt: TGTGCCAGCAGTGCGGGACAGGGTCGGGAGACCCAGTACTTC
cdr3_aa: CASSAGQGRETQYF

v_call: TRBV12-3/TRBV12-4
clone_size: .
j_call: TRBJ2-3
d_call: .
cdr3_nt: TGTGCCAGCAGCCGAACTTCCCCAACGCAGTATTTT
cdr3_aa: CASSRTSPTQYF

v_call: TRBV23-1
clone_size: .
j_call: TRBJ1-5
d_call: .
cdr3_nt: TGCGCCCAGCGGGGGGGGGCGTCGAATCAGCCCCAGCATTTT
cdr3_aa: CAQRGGASNQPQHF

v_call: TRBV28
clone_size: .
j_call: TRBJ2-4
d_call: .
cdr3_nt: TGTGCCAGCAGTTTAGAAGGGAGGTACATTCAGTACTTC
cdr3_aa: CASSLEGRYIQYF

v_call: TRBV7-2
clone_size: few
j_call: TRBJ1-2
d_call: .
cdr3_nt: TGTGCCAGCAGCTTAGCGCAGGGAACCTATGGCTACACCTTC
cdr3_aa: CASSLAQGTYGYTF

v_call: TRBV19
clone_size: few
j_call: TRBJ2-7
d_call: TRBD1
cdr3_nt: TGTGCCAGTAGTTCCGGACAGGGATCCTACGAGCAGTACTTC
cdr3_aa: CASSSGQGSYEQYF

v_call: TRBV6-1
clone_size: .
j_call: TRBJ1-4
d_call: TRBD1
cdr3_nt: TGTGCCAGCAGTGACCGGGACAGCGCTGAAAAACTGTTTTTT
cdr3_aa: CASSDRDSAEKLFF

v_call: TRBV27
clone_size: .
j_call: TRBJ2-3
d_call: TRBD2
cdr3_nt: TGTGCCAGCAGACCCTTAGCGGGAGCAACAGATACGCAGTATTTT
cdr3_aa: CASRPLAGATDTQYF

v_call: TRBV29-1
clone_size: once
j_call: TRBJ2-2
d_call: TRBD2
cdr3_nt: TGCAGCGTTGAGGGGCTAGCGGGAGTCAGCGGGGAGCTGTTTTTT
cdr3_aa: CSVEGLAGVSGELFF

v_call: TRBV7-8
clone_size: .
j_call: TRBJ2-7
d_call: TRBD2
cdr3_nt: TGTGCCAGCAGCTTACCTCGGGGGGGCGCCTACGAGCAGTACTTC
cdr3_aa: CASSLPRGGAYEQYF

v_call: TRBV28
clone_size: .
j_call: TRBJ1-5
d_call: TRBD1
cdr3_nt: TGTGCCAGCAGTTTATGGGGTAAGACAGGGATGAAGGAGCCCCAGCATTTT
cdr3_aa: CASSLWGKTGMKEPQHF

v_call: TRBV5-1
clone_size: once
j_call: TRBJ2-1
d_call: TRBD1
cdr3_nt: TGCGCCAGCAGCGCTCAGCCGGGACAGGGGGCCGTTGAGCAGTTCTTC
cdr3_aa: CASSAQPGQGAVEQFF

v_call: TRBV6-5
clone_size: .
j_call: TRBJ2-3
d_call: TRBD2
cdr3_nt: TGTGCCAGCAAACTTAGCGGGAACACAGATACGCAGTATTTT
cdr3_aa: CASKLSGNTDTQYF

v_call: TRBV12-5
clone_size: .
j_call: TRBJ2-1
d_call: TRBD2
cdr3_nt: TGTGCTAGTGGTTTGGACTTCCGACTAGCCGATGAGCAGTTCTTC
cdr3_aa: CASGLDFRLADEQFF

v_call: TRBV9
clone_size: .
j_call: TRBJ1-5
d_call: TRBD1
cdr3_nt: TGTGCCAGCAGCGAGGGGGCTAGTAGCAATCAGCCCCAGCATTTT
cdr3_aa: CASSEGASSNQPQHF

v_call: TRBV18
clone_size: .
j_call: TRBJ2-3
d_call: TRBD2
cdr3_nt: TGTGCCAGCTCACGGTCTAGCGGGAACACAGATACGCAGTATTTT
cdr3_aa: CASSRSSGNTDTQYF

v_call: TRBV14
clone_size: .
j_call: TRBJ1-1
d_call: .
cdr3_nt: TGTGCCAGCAGCCAGAGAATAAGCACTGAAGCTTTCTTT
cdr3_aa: CASSQRISTEAFF

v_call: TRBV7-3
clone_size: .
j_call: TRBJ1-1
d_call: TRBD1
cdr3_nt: TGTGCCAGCAGCTTAACGGGGACAGGGGACACTGAAGCTTTCTTT
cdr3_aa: CASSLTGTGDTEAFF

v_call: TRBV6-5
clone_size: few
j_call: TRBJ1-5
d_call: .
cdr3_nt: TGTGCCAGCAGTCCCTTAGACAGGTTTTGGCAGCCCCAGCATTTT
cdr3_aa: CASSPLDRFWQPQHF

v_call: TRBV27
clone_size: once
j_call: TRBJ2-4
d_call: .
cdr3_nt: TGTGCCAGCAGGATTTGGGGGGGCACCAAAAACATTCAGTACTTC
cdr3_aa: CASRIWGGTKNIQYF

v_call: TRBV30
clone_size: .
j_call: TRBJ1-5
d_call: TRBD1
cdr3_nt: TGTGCCTGGAGTACAGGGGCTCGGCAGCCCCAGCATTTT
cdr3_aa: CAWSTGARQPQHF